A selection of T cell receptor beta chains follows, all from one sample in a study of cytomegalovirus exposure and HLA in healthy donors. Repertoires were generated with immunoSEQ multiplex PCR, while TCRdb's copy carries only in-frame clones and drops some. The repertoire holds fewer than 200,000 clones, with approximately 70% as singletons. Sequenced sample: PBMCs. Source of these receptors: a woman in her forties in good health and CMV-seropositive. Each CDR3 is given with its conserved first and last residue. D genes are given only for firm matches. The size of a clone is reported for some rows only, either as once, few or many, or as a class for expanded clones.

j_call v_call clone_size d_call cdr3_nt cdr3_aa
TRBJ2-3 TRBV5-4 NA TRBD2 TGTGCCAGCAGCACCGGGGGGGCCAGGAGCACAGATACGCAGTATTTT CASSTGGARSTDTQYF
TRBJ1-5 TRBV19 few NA TGTGCCAGTAGTTTCGCAGTGAGCAATCAGCCCCAGCATTTT CASSFAVSNQPQHF
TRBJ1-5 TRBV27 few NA TGTGCCAGCAGTTTGAGGCCAGGGGCGGCCAATCAGCCCCAGCATTTT CASSLRPGAANQPQHF
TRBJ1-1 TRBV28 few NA TGTGCCAGCAGTAACAGGGCCTTGGACACTGAAGCTTTCTTT CASSNRALDTEAFF
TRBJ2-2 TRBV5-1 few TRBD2 TGCGCCAGCAGCTTGGGTCGGGTAGCGGGAGCTGGTACCGGGGAGCTGTTTTTT CASSLGRVAGAGTGELFF
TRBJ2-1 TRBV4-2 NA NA TGTGCCAGCAGCCAAGATCTGACTCCGTTCAATGAGCAGTTCTTC CASSQDLTPFNEQFF
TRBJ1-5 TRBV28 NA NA TGTGCCAGCAGGCAATTAGGGAGAAATCAGCCCCAGCATTTT CASRQLGRNQPQHF
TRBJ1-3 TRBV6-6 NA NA TGTGCCAGCAGTTACCCAGGGTCTGGAAACACCATATATTTT CASSYPGSGNTIYF
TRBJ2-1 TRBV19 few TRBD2 TGTGCCAGTAGTCCGTCGAGCGGGAGACACAATGAGCAGTTCTTC CASSPSSGRHNEQFF
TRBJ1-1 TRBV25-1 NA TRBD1 TGTGCCAGCAGTGATCGGGACAGGGGTCTTTTCCGAGCCACTGAAGCTTTCTTT CASSDRDRGLFRATEAFF
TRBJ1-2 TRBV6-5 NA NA TGTGCCAGCAGGCACGACTCCAACTATGGCTACACCTTC CASRHDSNYGYTF
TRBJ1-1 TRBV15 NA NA TGTGCCACCAGCAGAGAGGCAGGGGCGTATGAAGCTTTCTTT CATSREAGAYEAFF
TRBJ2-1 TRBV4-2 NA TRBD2 TGTGCCAGCAGCCAAGATAGCGGGGGGGCCCACAATGAGCAGTTCTTC CASSQDSGGAHNEQFF
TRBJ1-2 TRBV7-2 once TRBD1 TGTGCCAGCAGCTTAAATCCGGGACAGTCTAACTATGGCTACACCTTC CASSLNPGQSNYGYTF
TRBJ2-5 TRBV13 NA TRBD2 TGTGCCAGCACTGCGGGACTACAAGAGACCCAGTACTTC CASTAGLQETQYF
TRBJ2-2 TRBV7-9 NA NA TGTGCCAGCAGCTTAGAGGATCTAGCGCCCCACCCCACCGGGGAGCTGTTTTTT CASSLEDLAPHPTGELFF
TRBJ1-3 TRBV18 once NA TGTGCCAGCTCGCCGAACGGGAAGTTGAGGGGAAACACCATATATTTT CASSPNGKLRGNTIYF
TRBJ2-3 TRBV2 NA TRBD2 TGTGCCAGCGACGGGACTAGCTCCTTGGCAGATACGCAGTATTTT CASDGTSSLADTQYF
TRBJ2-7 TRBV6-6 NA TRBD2 TGTGCCAGCAGTTACGATGGGCTAGCGGGGGATGAGCAGTACTTC CASSYDGLAGDEQYF
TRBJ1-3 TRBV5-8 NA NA TGTGCCAGCAGCGAACCGGGATTCTATGGAAACACCATATATTTT CASSEPGFYGNTIYF
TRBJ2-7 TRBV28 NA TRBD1 TGTGCCAGCAGCCTGACAGGGCTATCCTACGAGCAGTACTTC CASSLTGLSYEQYF
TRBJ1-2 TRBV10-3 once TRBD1 TGTGCCATCTCCCCGGACAGGGAGTATGGCTACACCTTC CAISPDREYGYTF
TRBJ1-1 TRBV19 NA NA TGTGCCAGTAGTACCTCAGGATTCGCTGAAGCTTTCTTT CASSTSGFAEAFF
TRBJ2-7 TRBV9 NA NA TGTGCCAGCAGCGCCCCACAGGGCCACGAGCAGTACTTC CASSAPQGHEQYF
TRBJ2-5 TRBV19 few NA TGTGCCAGTAGTTTTGGTTTCACAGTCCAAGAGACCCAGTACTTC CASSFGFTVQETQYF
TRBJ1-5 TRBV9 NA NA TGTGCCAGCAGCGTAGAAGGGGTCAGCAATCAGCCCCAGCATTTT CASSVEGVSNQPQHF
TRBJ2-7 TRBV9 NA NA TGTGCCAGCAGCGTAAGTTCGAGCTCCTACGAGCAGTACTTC CASSVSSSSYEQYF
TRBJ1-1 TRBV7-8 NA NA TGTGCCAGCAGCTTTCGGACAGTCCTTCTGAACACTGAAGCTTTCTTT CASSFRTVLLNTEAFF